This T cell receptor beta chain was sequenced during a study of blood T cell repertoires in COVID-19 (dated by TCRdb to 2018 to 2021). With respect to the entire study: Samples covering the acute and convalescent phases of COVID-19 were provided by collaborators in the United States, Italy and Spain. The material from the prospective study consisted of cDNA or gDNA derived from T cells, B-cell-depleted T cells, or PBMCs. Subjects who had been exposed to COVID-19, were actively infected with it, or had recovered from it provided the deeply sampled blood TCRbeta repertoires that made up the dataset. The repertoires were made available in a free public database intended to serve as a resource for research on the immune response to SARS-CoV-2. Samples were obtained from the ongoing ImmuneRACE study (first 160 participants) and from some 1,200 subjects provided by 6 global collaborators. A de-identified subject ID, COVID-19 status, age in years and sex were almost always included in the sample metadata. HLA class I and class II types, where available, came from metadata supplied by the sample provider rather than from assay-based typing.

Each collaborating institution followed its own protocols to collect whole blood in K2EDTA tubes. Collaborator samples were shipped for TCRbeta analysis as frozen whole blood, isolated PBMCs, or DNA extracted from either sample type. The CDR3 covers 13 residues, taking in both the cysteine and the phenylalanine. The kept DNA is CDR3 alone, 39 bases in frame from the first base. Trimming removed 8 bases from V and 3 bases from J; the gene matches leave 5 bases unexplained. The germline V gene (reference sequence) specifies LNHNV as CDR1 and YYDKDF as CDR2. Notes on this clone: The specificity of this receptor is unknown. There are no base qualities to consult, and no much larger clone falls within one base.

The immunoSEQ Assay, a bias-controlled multiplex PCR, was used to amplify TCRbeta CDR3 regions from genomic DNA. The original methods were these. The number of nucleated cells in each sample was estimated by amplification of reference gene primers within the assay. To quantify the absolute abundance of each unique TCRbeta CDR3 rearrangement, sequence reads were collapsed and filtered. For each sample, productive Simpson clonality was calculated as the square root of Simpson's diversity index over productive rearrangements. The source is immuneACCESS, and TCRdb retained only in-frame sequences with V and J called. Part of the clones is not carried over; for the studies checked, unresolved V genes explain less than half of this, and the remainder is unexplained. From that table come the V and J calls and clone size; the DNA was used to work out D and trimming. The sample profile shows 300,000 or so clones; about 83% of them were found once. Approximately 1.3% of the sample rests with the top ten.

What the research found in general, with its limitations: The quantity of clinical and demographic metadata differed by source and by participant and was supplied without curation.

This TCR derives from a woman aged 45-65 years with acute or convalescent COVID-19. Sample: peripheral blood. The V gene is TRBV15 and the J gene is TRBJ2-7; the central 9 bases match TRBD1. The CDR3 region reads CATRRQGGYEQYF. The DNA is TGTGCCACCCGCCGACAGGGGGGCTACGAGCAGTACTTC.